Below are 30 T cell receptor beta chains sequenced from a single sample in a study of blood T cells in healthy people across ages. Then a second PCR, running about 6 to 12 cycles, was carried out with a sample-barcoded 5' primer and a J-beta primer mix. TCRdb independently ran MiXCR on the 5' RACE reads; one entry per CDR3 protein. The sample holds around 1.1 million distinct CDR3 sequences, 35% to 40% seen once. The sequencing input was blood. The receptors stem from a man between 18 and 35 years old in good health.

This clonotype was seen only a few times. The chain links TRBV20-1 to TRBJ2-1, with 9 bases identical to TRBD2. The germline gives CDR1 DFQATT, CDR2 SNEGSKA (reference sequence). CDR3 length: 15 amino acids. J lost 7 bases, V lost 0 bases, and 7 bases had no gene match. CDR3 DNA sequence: TGCAGTGCTAGAGATGCGGCGGGGGGGAGGAATGAGCAGTTCTTC. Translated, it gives CSARDAAGGRNEQFF.

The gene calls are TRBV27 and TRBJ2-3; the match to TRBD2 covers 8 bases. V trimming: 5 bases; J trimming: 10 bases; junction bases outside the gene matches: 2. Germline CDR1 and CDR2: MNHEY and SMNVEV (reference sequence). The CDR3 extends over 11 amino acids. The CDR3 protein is CASSPGGAQYF. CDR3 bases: TGTGCCAGCAGTCCGGGAGGGGCGCAGTATTTT.

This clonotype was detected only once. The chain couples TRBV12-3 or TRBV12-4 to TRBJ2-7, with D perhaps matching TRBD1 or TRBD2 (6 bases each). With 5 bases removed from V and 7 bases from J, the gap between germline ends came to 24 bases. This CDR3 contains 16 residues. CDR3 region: CASSPGGTSRYNEQYF. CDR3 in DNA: TGTGCCAGCAGTCCCGGGGGCACTTCTCGCTACAATGAGCAGTACTTC.

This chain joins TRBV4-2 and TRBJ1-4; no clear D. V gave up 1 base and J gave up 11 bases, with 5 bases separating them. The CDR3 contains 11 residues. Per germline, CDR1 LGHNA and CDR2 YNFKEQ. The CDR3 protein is CASSQGRKLFF. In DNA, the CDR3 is TGTGCCAGCAGCCAAGGGAGGAAACTGTTTTTT.

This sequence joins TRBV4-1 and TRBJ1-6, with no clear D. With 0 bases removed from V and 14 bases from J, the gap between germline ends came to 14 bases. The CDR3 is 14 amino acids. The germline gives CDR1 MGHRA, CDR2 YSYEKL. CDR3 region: CASSQEPTMRSLHF. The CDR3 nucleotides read TGCGCCAGCAGCCAAGAACCTACCATGAGATCCCTCCACTTT.

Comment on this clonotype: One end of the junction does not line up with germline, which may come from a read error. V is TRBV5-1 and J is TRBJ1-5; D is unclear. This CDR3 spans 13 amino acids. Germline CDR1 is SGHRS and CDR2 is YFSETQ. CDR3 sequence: CASSPNGNQSQHF. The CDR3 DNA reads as TGCGCCAGCAGCCCGAATGGCAATCAGTCCCAGCATTTT.

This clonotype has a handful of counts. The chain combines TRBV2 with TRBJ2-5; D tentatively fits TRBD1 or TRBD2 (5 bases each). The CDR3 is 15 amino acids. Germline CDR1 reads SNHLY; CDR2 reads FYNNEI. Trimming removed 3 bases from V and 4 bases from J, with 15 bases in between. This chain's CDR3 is CASSDGSLGGETQYF. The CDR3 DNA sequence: TGTGCCAGCAGTGACGGCAGCCTTGGGGGAGAGACCCAGTACTTC.

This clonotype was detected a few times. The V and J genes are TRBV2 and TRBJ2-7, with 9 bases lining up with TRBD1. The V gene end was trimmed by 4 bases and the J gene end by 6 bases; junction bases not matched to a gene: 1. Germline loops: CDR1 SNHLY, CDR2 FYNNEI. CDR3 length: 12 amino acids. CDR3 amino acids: CASSVDRGEQYF. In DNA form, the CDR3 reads TGTGCCAGCAGTGTGGACAGGGGCGAGCAGTACTTC.

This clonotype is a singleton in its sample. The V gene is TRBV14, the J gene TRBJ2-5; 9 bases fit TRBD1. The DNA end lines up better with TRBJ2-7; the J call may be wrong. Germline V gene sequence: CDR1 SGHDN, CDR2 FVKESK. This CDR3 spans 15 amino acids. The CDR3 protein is CASSQGTGGHYEQYF. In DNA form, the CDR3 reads TGTGCCAGCAGCCAAGGCACAGGGGGCCACTACGAGCAGTACTTC.

This chain's CDR3 is CASSQLRGETQYF. CDR3 nucleotides: TGCGCCAGCAGCCAACTTCGGGGGGAGACCCAGTACTTC. This chain joins TRBV4-3 and TRBJ2-5; perhaps TRBD2 as D (6 bases). V lost 2 bases, J lost 5 bases, and 9 bases lay in between. The CDR3 has 13 amino acids. Per the germline V gene, CDR1 is LGHNA and CDR2 is YSLEER.

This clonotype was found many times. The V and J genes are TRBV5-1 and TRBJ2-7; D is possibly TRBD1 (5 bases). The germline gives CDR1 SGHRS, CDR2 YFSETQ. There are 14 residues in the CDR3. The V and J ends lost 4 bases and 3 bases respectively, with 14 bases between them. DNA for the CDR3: TGCGCCAGCAGCCAAACCTTGACAGTCTACGAGCAGTACTTC. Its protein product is CASSQTLTVYEQYF.

CDR3: CATSRDTAYLQQYF. The CDR3 DNA reads as TGTGCCACCAGCAGAGATACGGCGTATCTCCAGCAGTACTTC. The V gene is TRBV15, the J gene TRBJ2-5; no firm D call. Germline V lookup: CDR1 LNHNV, CDR2 YYDKDF (reference sequence). The CDR3 loop spans 14 amino acids. V lost 0 bases, J lost 11 bases, and 16 bases lay in between.

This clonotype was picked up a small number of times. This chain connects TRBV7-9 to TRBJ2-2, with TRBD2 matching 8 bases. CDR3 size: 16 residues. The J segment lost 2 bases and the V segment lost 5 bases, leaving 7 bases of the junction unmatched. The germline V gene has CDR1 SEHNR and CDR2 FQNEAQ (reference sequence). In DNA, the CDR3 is TGTGCCAGCAGCCCGAGGACTAGCCGAAACACCGGGGAGCTGTTTTTT. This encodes CASSPRTSRNTGELFF.

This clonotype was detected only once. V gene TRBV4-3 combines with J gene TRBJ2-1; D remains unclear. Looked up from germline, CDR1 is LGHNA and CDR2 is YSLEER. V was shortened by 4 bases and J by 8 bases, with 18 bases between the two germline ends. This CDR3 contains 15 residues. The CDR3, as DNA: TGCGCCAGCAGCCCCTCGGCGTTGCTTGGTTATGAGCAGTTCTTC. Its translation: CASSPSALLGYEQFF.

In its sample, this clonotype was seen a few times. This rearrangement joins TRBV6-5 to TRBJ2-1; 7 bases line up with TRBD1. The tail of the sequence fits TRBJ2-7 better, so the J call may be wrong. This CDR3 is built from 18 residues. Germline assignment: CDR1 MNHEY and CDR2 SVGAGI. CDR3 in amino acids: CASSYPQGQRLTYNEQYF. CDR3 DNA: TGTGCCAGCAGTTACCCCCAGGGACAGCGGTTGACCTACAATGAGCAGTACTTC.

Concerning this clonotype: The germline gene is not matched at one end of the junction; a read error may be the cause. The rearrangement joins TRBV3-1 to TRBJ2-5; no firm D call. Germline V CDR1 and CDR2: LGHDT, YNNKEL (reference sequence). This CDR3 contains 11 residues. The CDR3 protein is CSSSQTETQYF. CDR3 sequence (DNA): TGTTCCAGCAGCCAAACAGAGACCCAGTACTTC.

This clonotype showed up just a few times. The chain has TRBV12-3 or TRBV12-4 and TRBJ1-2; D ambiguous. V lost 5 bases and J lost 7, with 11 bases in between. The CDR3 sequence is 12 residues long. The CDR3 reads CASSISGIGYTF. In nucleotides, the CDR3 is TGTGCCAGCAGTATCTCAGGTATTGGCTACACCTTC.

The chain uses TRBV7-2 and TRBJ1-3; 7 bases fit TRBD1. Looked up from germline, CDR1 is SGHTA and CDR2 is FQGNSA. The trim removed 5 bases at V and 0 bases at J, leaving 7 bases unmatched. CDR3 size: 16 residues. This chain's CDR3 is CASSGDRASSGNTIYF. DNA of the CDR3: TGTGCCAGCAGCGGAGACAGGGCTAGCTCTGGAAACACCATATATTTT.

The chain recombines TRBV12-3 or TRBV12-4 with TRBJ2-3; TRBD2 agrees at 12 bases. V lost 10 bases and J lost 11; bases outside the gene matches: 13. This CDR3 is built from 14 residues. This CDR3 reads CATKGLAGPGGQYF. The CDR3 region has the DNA TGTGCCACCAAGGGACTAGCGGGCCCGGGGGGGCAGTATTTT.

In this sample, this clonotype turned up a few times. The CDR3 sequence: CASSTDLSGANVLTF. DNA for the CDR3: TGTGCCAGCAGTACAGACCTCTCTGGGGCCAACGTCCTGACTTTC. The chain is built from TRBV6-5 and TRBJ2-6, with unresolved D. The V end lost 5 bases, the J end lost 0 bases, and 8 bases lay between the germline ends. There are 15 residues in the CDR3. Germline V gene lookup returns CDR1 MNHEY and CDR2 SVGAGI.

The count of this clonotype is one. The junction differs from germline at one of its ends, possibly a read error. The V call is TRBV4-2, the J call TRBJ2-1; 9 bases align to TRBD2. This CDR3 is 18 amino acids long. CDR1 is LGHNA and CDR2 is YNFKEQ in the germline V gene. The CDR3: CAGSQRLDASGDYNEQFF. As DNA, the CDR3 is TGTGCCGGCAGCCAAAGGCTAGATGCTAGCGGGGACTACAATGAGCAGTTCTTC.

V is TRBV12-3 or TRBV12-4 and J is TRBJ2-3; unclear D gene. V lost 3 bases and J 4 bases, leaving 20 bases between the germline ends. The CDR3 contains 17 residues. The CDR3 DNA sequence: TGTGCCAGCAGTTTCAGTCGGTCCCGCGGAGCAGCAGATACGCAGTATTTT. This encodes CASSFSRSRGAADTQYF.

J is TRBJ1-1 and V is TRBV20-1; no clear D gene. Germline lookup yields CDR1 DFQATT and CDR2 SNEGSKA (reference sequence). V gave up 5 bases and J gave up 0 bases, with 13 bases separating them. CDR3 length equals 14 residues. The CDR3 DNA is TGCAGTGCTGCTCTACATCTCATGAACACTGAAGCTTTCTTT. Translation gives CSAALHLMNTEAFF.

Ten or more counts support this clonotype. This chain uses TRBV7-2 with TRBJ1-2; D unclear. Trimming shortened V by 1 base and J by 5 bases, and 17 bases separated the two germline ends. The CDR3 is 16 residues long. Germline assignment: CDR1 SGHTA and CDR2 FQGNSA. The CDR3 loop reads CASSLDNPVLQYGYTF. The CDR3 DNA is TGTGCCAGCAGCTTAGATAACCCAGTTTTACAGTATGGCTACACCTTC.

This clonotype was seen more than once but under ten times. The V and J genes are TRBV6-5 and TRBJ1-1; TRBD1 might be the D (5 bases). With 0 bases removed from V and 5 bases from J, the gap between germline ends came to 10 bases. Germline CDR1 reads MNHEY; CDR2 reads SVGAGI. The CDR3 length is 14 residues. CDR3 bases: TGTGCCAGCAGTTACTCTCCAGGGCGGACTGAAGCTTTCTTT. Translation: CASSYSPGRTEAFF.

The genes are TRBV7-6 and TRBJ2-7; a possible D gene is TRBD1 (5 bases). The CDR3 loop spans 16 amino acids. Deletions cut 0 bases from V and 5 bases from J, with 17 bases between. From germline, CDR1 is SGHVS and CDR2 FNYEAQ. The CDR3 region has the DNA TGTGCCAGCAGCTTAGCAGATAGCAGGGTAGGCAACGAGCAGTACTTC. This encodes CASSLADSRVGNEQYF. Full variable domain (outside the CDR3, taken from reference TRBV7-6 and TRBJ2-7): GAGVSQSPRYKVTKRGQDVALRCDPISGHVSLYWYRQALGQGPEFLTYFNYEAQQDKSGLPNDRFSAERPEGSISTLTIQRTEQRDSAMYRCASSLADSRVGNEQYFGPGTRLTVT.

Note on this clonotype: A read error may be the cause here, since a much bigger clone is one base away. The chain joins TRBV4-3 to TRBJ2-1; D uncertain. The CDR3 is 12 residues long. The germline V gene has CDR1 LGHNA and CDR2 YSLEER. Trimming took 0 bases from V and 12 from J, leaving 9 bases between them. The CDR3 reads CASSQDQDRQFF. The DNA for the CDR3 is TGCGCCAGCAGCCAAGATCAAGATCGGCAGTTCTTC.

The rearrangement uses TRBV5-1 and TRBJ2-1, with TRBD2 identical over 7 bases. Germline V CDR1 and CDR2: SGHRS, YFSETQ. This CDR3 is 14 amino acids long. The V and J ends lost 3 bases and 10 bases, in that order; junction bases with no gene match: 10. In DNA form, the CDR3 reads TGCGCCAGCAGCTCTTACCGGGGGGAGGGAGAGCAGTTCTTC. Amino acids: CASSSYRGEGEQFF.

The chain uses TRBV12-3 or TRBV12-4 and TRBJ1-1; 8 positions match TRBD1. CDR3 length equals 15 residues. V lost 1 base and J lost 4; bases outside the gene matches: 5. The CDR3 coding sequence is TGTGCCAGCAGTTTAGACAGGGGGGAAGTCACTGAAGCTTTCTTT. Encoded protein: CASSLDRGEVTEAFF.

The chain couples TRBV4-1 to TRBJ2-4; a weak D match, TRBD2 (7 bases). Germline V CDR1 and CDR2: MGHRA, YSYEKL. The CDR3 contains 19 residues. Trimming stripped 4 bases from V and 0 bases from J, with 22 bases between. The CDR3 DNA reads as TGCGCCAGCAGCCTAAGTGTCGGGGGGCCGAAGGGAGCCAAAAACATTCAGTACTTC. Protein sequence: CASSLSVGGPKGAKNIQYF.